Here is one TCR beta chain with its context. As yet, its antigen is unknown. CDR1 is SGHDT, CDR2 YYEEEE, per germline. The V gene lost 0 bases and the J gene lost 4 bases, with 10 bases spanning the gap. The CDR3 sequence is 14 residues long. These data belong to a study of Ad26.COV2.S vaccination and SARS-CoV-2 variants. Study at large: Intramuscularly, Ad26.COV2.S was given either once or twice, 56 days apart.

Generated by immunoSEQ multiplex PCR, the TCRdb table keeps only in-frame clones and is missing some. The sample gives about 280,000 clones, around 87% of which show up once; about 3.1% is in the top ten. The study, taken as a whole, reports: It was vaccine recipients, not placebo recipients, who had the higher spike-specific TCR breadth. Estimates derived from TCR breadth and depth analyses may have underestimated total T cell responses. Vaccinated and placebo-treated recipients had similar non-spike TCR breadth.

Specified treatment: approximately 18 received Ad26.COV2.S at low or high dose, single or two shots; a few received placebo; per-sample allocation not given. Specimen acquisition occurred on day 63 following the initial vaccine or placebo injection. This sequence joins TRBV5-6 and TRBJ1-1; D gene uncertain. The sequence derives from a person between 18 and 59 years old who received the Ad26.COV2.S COVID-19 vaccine or a placebo. This sample comprised peripheral blood, obtained in a trial of Ad26.COV2.S vaccine versus placebo. The CDR3 DNA is TGTGCCAGCAGCTTGGGACCCTCGGGCACTGAAGCTTTCTTT. Its protein product is CASSLGPSGTEAFF.